These T cell receptor beta chains were read from a single sample in a study of type 1 regulatory T cells. TCRdb ran MiXCR on the reads and lists one entry per CDR3 protein. The sample records about 97,000 distinct CDR3 sequences, around a third being singletons. Specimen: CD4+ T cells, either the whole sample or a sorted fraction (not recorded which). These receptors were collected from a human donor in good health. The CDR3 runs from the conserved cysteine through the conserved F or W. A D gene is named only where the DNA matches it firmly. The size of a clone is reported for some rows only, either as once, few or many, or as a class for expanded clones.

J gene: TRBJ2-1; clone size: -; V gene: TRBV7-7; D gene: -; CDR3 DNA: TGTGCCAGCAGCTTAGCGGACGGGTATGAGCAGTTCTTC; CDR3 protein: CASSLADGYEQFF
J gene: TRBJ2-7; clone size: few; V gene: TRBV12-3/TRBV12-4; D gene: -; CDR3 DNA: TGTGCCAGCAGTTCCCACAGGGTGGCCTACGAGCAGTACTTC; CDR3 protein: CASSSHRVAYEQYF
J gene: TRBJ2-1; clone size: few; V gene: TRBV28; D gene: -; CDR3 DNA: TGTGCCAGCAGTTTATTAGGGAATTACAATGAGCAGTTCTTC; CDR3 protein: CASSLLGNYNEQFF
J gene: TRBJ1-2; clone size: -; V gene: TRBV25-1; D gene: -; CDR3 DNA: TGTGCCAGCAGTGAAGGTACAGACTATGGCTACACCTTC; CDR3 protein: CASSEGTDYGYTF
J gene: TRBJ2-2; clone size: few; V gene: TRBV5-1; D gene: -; CDR3 DNA: TGCGCCAGCAGCCCCTACACCGGGGAGCTGTTTTTT; CDR3 protein: CASSPYTGELFF
J gene: TRBJ2-1; clone size: -; V gene: TRBV5-1; D gene: TRBD2; CDR3 DNA: TGCGCCAGCAGCTTGGTGGGGACTAGCGGTTACAATGAGCAGTTCTTC; CDR3 protein: CASSLVGTSGYNEQFF
J gene: TRBJ2-2; clone size: -; V gene: TRBV20-1; D gene: TRBD1; CDR3 DNA: TGCAGTGCCCCAGCAATGTCCGGGGACAGGGATTTTGACACCGGGGAGCTGTTTTTT; CDR3 protein: CSAPAMSGDRDFDTGELFF
J gene: TRBJ2-3; clone size: -; V gene: TRBV5-6; D gene: TRBD2; CDR3 DNA: TGTGCCAGCAGCTTGTACCGACTAGCGGGGAGTTCGTCTTTTCCAGATACGCAGTATTTT; CDR3 protein: CASSLYRLAGSSSFPDTQYF
J gene: TRBJ1-2; clone size: -; V gene: TRBV5-1; D gene: -; CDR3 DNA: TGCGCCAGCAGCCTAGATGGACAGCCGGTAGGGAGCTATGGCTACACCTTC; CDR3 protein: CASSLDGQPVGSYGYTF
J gene: TRBJ1-2; clone size: few; V gene: TRBV19; D gene: -; CDR3 DNA: TGTGCCAGTAGTATTCGGCAGGATGGCTACACCTTC; CDR3 protein: CASSIRQDGYTF
J gene: TRBJ2-1; clone size: -; V gene: TRBV28; D gene: TRBD2; CDR3 DNA: TGTGCCAGCAGTACCCCTAGCGGATACAATGAGCAGTTCTTC; CDR3 protein: CASSTPSGYNEQFF
J gene: TRBJ2-1; clone size: -; V gene: TRBV5-1; D gene: -; CDR3 DNA: TGCGCCAGCAGCCAGAGACGGGGAGTCGATGAGCAGTTCTTC; CDR3 protein: CASSQRRGVDEQFF
J gene: TRBJ2-3; clone size: few; V gene: TRBV12-3/TRBV12-4; D gene: -; CDR3 DNA: TGTGCCAGCAGTTTATTCCAGAGCGCAGATACGCAGTATTTT; CDR3 protein: CASSLFQSADTQYF
J gene: TRBJ2-1; clone size: -; V gene: TRBV5-4; D gene: TRBD2; CDR3 DNA: TGTGCCAGCAGCAAAGGGACTAGCGGGTGGGGGGTAGATGAGCAGTTCTTC; CDR3 protein: CASSKGTSGWGVDEQFF
J gene: TRBJ2-1; clone size: -; V gene: TRBV29-1; D gene: TRBD2; CDR3 DNA: TGCAGCACTAGGACTAGCGATGAGCAGTTCTTC; CDR3 protein: CSTRTSDEQFF
J gene: TRBJ2-2; clone size: -; V gene: TRBV29-1; D gene: -; CDR3 DNA: TGCAGCGTTGAAGAGGGGTACACCGGGGAGCTGTTTTTT; CDR3 protein: CSVEEGYTGELFF
J gene: TRBJ2-7; clone size: -; V gene: TRBV20-1; D gene: TRBD1; CDR3 DNA: TGCAGTGCTAGAGATTGGGACAGGGGCCGCGAGCAGTACTTC; CDR3 protein: CSARDWDRGREQYF
J gene: TRBJ2-1; clone size: -; V gene: TRBV29-1; D gene: -; CDR3 DNA: TGCAGCGTTGAGCAGGACCCACGAGGGTCCTACAATGAGCAGTTCTTC; CDR3 protein: CSVEQDPRGSYNEQFF
J gene: TRBJ2-2; clone size: once; V gene: TRBV7-2; D gene: -; CDR3 DNA: TGTGCCAGCAGCCGACAGGGGACTACCATCACCGGGGAGCTGTTTTTT; CDR3 protein: CASSRQGTTITGELFF
J gene: TRBJ2-7; clone size: -; V gene: TRBV27; D gene: TRBD2; CDR3 DNA: TGTGCCAGCAGTATTCGGACTAGCGGGAGACCTCACGAGCAGTACTTC; CDR3 protein: CASSIRTSGRPHEQYF
J gene: TRBJ1-5; clone size: few; V gene: TRBV10-3; D gene: -; CDR3 DNA: TGTGCCATCAGTGTTGACAATCAGCCCCAGCATTTT; CDR3 protein: CAISVDNQPQHF
J gene: TRBJ2-3; clone size: -; V gene: TRBV7-2; D gene: TRBD2; CDR3 DNA: TGTGCCAGCAGCTCGGCTAGCGGGACGAGCACAGATACGCAGTATTTT; CDR3 protein: CASSSASGTSTDTQYF
J gene: TRBJ2-2; clone size: -; V gene: TRBV12-3/TRBV12-4; D gene: -; CDR3 DNA: TGTGCCAGCAGGAACCAGGGTGCCGGGGAGCTGTTTTTT; CDR3 protein: CASRNQGAGELFF
J gene: TRBJ2-5; clone size: few; V gene: TRBV29-1; D gene: -; CDR3 DNA: TGCAGCGTTCGGCGGGCGGGCCCAGGGGCAAGGGAGACCCAGTACTTC; CDR3 protein: CSVRRAGPGARETQYF
J gene: TRBJ1-2; clone size: -; V gene: TRBV13; D gene: TRBD1; CDR3 DNA: TGTGCCAGCAGCACTGGACAGGGGGTTGCCCCCACCTTC; CDR3 protein: CASSTGQGVAPTF
J gene: TRBJ2-7; clone size: -; V gene: TRBV5-1; D gene: -; CDR3 DNA: TGCGCCAGCAGCTTCGTTAGCGGCCCCTCCTACGAGCAGTACTTC; CDR3 protein: CASSFVSGPSYEQYF
J gene: TRBJ1-1; clone size: -; V gene: TRBV7-9; D gene: -; CDR3 DNA: TGTGCCAGCAGCACGGGACACCCAAACACTGAAGCTTTCTTT; CDR3 protein: CASSTGHPNTEAFF
J gene: TRBJ2-7; clone size: -; V gene: TRBV7-6; D gene: -; CDR3 DNA: TGTGCCAGCAGATGGACCTCGGGCGAGCAGTACTTC; CDR3 protein: CASRWTSGEQYF
J gene: TRBJ2-7; clone size: few; V gene: TRBV7-2; D gene: TRBD1; CDR3 DNA: TGTGCCAGCAGCTTACAGGGGGCGCGGGAGCAGTACTTC; CDR3 protein: CASSLQGAREQYF
J gene: TRBJ2-3; clone size: -; V gene: TRBV19; D gene: TRBD1; CDR3 DNA: TGTGCCAGCACCCGGACAGGGGGGACAGATACGCAGTATTTT; CDR3 protein: CASTRTGGTDTQYF
J gene: TRBJ2-3; clone size: few; V gene: TRBV5-1; D gene: -; CDR3 DNA: TGCGCCAGCAGCTTGCCCTCGGGACAAAGCACAGATACGCAGTATTTT; CDR3 protein: CASSLPSGQSTDTQYF
J gene: TRBJ2-7; clone size: -; V gene: TRBV24-1; D gene: -; CDR3 DNA: TGTGCCACCAACCCGGGATTCTACGAGCAGTACTTC; CDR3 protein: CATNPGFYEQYF
J gene: TRBJ1-1; clone size: few; V gene: TRBV5-1; D gene: -; CDR3 DNA: TGCGCCAGCAGCTTATCACAGGGCTGGGGCACTGAAGCTTTCTTT; CDR3 protein: CASSLSQGWGTEAFF
J gene: TRBJ2-5; clone size: -; V gene: TRBV7-2; D gene: TRBD2; CDR3 DNA: TGTGCCAGCAGCTCTACTAGCGGGAGGGCCGAGACCCAGTACTTC; CDR3 protein: CASSSTSGRAETQYF
J gene: TRBJ1-1; clone size: few; V gene: TRBV7-8; D gene: -; CDR3 DNA: TGTGCCAGCTCGGACCGAACGGTCCCTGAAGCTTTCTTT; CDR3 protein: CASSDRTVPEAFF
J gene: TRBJ2-1; clone size: -; V gene: TRBV14; D gene: TRBD2; CDR3 DNA: TGTGCCAGCAGCCATAGCGGGTTCTCCTACAATGAGCAGTTCTTC; CDR3 protein: CASSHSGFSYNEQFF
J gene: TRBJ1-2; clone size: few; V gene: TRBV3-1; D gene: -; CDR3 DNA: TGTGCCAGCAGCCAAGACCCGACCCACAGGGTTAACTATGGCTACACCTTC; CDR3 protein: CASSQDPTHRVNYGYTF
J gene: TRBJ2-2; clone size: -; V gene: TRBV24-1; D gene: -; CDR3 DNA: TGTGCCACCAGTGACGGGACTCTTTACCGGGAGCTGTTTTTT; CDR3 protein: CATSDGTLYRELFF
J gene: TRBJ2-3; clone size: -; V gene: TRBV12-3/TRBV12-4; D gene: TRBD2; CDR3 DNA: TGTGCCAGCAGGTCAGCGGGGATCACAGATACGCAGTATTTT; CDR3 protein: CASRSAGITDTQYF
J gene: TRBJ1-1; clone size: -; V gene: TRBV12-3/TRBV12-4; D gene: TRBD1; CDR3 DNA: TGTGCCAGCAGTCCCGGGACAGGTGGTAGGTACACTGAAGCTTTCTTT; CDR3 protein: CASSPGTGGRYTEAFF
J gene: TRBJ2-2; clone size: -; V gene: TRBV5-1; D gene: -; CDR3 DNA: TGCGCCAGCAGCGCGGAGGGGAACACCGGGGAGCTGTTTTTT; CDR3 protein: CASSAEGNTGELFF
J gene: TRBJ1-4; clone size: few; V gene: TRBV27; D gene: -; CDR3 DNA: TGTGCCAGCAGTCCCTCCGGGACCGTAGATGAAAAACTGTTTTTT; CDR3 protein: CASSPSGTVDEKLFF
J gene: TRBJ2-3; clone size: -; V gene: TRBV28; D gene: -; CDR3 DNA: TGTGCCAGCAGTTTACTGGAGGGTACGCAGTATTTT; CDR3 protein: CASSLLEGTQYF
J gene: TRBJ1-5; clone size: -; V gene: TRBV4-1; D gene: TRBD1; CDR3 DNA: TGCGCCAGCAGCCAAGTCCCAGGGGGGGCCTCCAATCAGCCCCAGCATTTT; CDR3 protein: CASSQVPGGASNQPQHF
J gene: TRBJ2-7; clone size: few; V gene: TRBV6-2/TRBV6-3; D gene: -; CDR3 DNA: TGTGCCAGCAGTATGAACCGGGGCCGGAGCTCCTACGAGCAGTACTTC; CDR3 protein: CASSMNRGRSSYEQYF